Shown below are 21 T cell receptor beta chains from a single sample sequenced in a study of blood T cell repertoires in COVID-19. Sequenced by immunoSEQ multiplex PCR; TCRdb stores in-frame clones only, minus some. This repertoire shows hundreds of thousands of clones, 75% to 90% found once; its top ten account for 1% to 1.3%. Sample: PBMCs or T cells enriched from blood (not recorded which). These receptors came from a man aged 30 to 39 who had recovered from COVID-19.

J is TRBJ1-1 and V is TRBV2; a possible D gene is TRBD1 (6 bases). Trimming removed 6 bases from V and 6 bases from J, with 11 bases in between. The length of the CDR3 is 12 residues. Germline V lookup: CDR1 SNHLY, CDR2 FYNNEI. CDR3 loop: CASRTGGPEAFF. In DNA form, the CDR3 reads TGTGCCAGCAGGACCGGGGGGCCTGAAGCTTTCTTT.

The chain combines TRBV13 with TRBJ1-2; 7 positions match TRBD1. The CDR3 is 13 amino acids. The germline V gene encodes CDR1 PRHDT and CDR2 FYEKMQ (reference sequence). Germline trimming cut 0 bases from V and 6 bases from J; bases unmatched to any gene: 1. Written as DNA, the CDR3 is TGTGCCAGCAGCTTAGGGCAGGGGGATGGCTACACCTTC. This translates into CASSLGQGDGYTF.

This chain uses TRBV19 with TRBJ1-5; D gene uncertain. This CDR3 spans 15 amino acids. Germline V lookup: CDR1 LNHDA, CDR2 SQIVND (reference sequence). Deletions cut 3 bases from V and 2 bases from J, with 11 bases between. CDR3 residues: CASSMGRVGNQPQHF. The CDR3 DNA is TGTGCCAGTAGTATGGGGAGGGTAGGCAATCAGCCCCAGCATTTT.

V is TRBV30 and J is TRBJ1-2; the D is unclear. The V end was cut by 2 bases, the J end by 7 bases, with 8 bases between. CDR1 is GTSNPN, CDR2 SVGIG, per germline (reference sequence). The CDR3 covers 11 residues. The CDR3 DNA is TGTGCCTGGAGTACCAGAGGTGGCTACACCTTC. It translates to CAWSTRGGYTF.

V is TRBV2 and J is TRBJ2-7, with D unclear. This CDR3 is 12 amino acids long. Trimming removed 7 bases at V and 1 base at J, with 8 bases between. Germline CDR1 is SNHLY and CDR2 is FYNNEI. The CDR3 sequence: CASTLTSYEQYF. CDR3 nucleotides: TGTGCCAGCACCTTAACATCCTACGAGCAGTACTTC.

J is TRBJ2-7 and V is TRBV27, with TRBD1 matching over 7 bases. V trimming: 6 bases; J trimming: 0 bases; junction bases outside the gene matches: 8. The CDR3 is 15 residues long. The germline V gene encodes CDR1 MNHEY and CDR2 SMNVEV (reference sequence). The CDR3 nucleotides read TGTGCCAGCAGCCCCCTGGGACAGTCCTCCTACGAGCAGTACTTC. It encodes CASSPLGQSSYEQYF.

The chain carries TRBV2 and TRBJ1-5, with 10 nucleotides matching TRBD1. The CDR3 loop spans 14 amino acids. The J segment lost 7 bases and the V segment lost 7 bases, leaving 7 bases of the junction unmatched. The V gene's germline CDR1 is SNHLY and CDR2 FYNNEI. The CDR3 is CASNRDRGGQPQHF. For the CDR3, the DNA is TGTGCCAGCAATCGGGACAGGGGAGGCCAGCCCCAGCATTTT.

The V and J genes are TRBV15 and TRBJ2-5; D perhaps matches TRBD1 (5 bases). The CDR3 extends over 15 amino acids. The germline V gene has CDR1 LNHNV and CDR2 YYDKDF (reference sequence). V lost 0 bases and J 5 bases, leaving 13 bases between the germline ends. DNA of the CDR3: TGTGCCACCAGCAGAGACAGGGATACGACGGAGACCCAGTACTTC. Translated: CATSRDRDTTETQYF.

This chain links TRBV28 with TRBJ2-6; tentatively, D is TRBD1 (6 bases). Between the trimmed V and J ends, which lost 8 bases and 0 bases, there was a span of 20 bases. The germline CDR1 and CDR2 sequences are MDHEN and SYDVKM. This CDR3 has 18 residues. The CDR3 region is CASLEQGISFSGANVLTF. The DNA of the CDR3 is TGTGCCAGCTTAGAGCAGGGGATCTCTTTCTCTGGGGCCAACGTCCTGACTTTC.

The genes are TRBV30 and TRBJ1-6; D uncertain. This CDR3 comprises 13 residues. V lost 0 bases, J lost 9 bases, and 9 bases lay in between. Germline V CDR1 and CDR2: GTSNPN, SVGIG (reference sequence). The CDR3 here is CAWSVNSRSPLHF. Written as DNA, the CDR3 is TGTGCCTGGAGTGTAAACAGCCGTTCACCCCTCCACTTT.

The rearrangement links TRBV7-9 to TRBJ1-3, with D maybe TRBD1 (5 bases). CDR1 is SEHNR, CDR2 FQNEAQ, per germline (reference sequence). V was trimmed by 1 base and J by 2 bases, leaving 12 bases between them. This CDR3 has 16 residues. This chain's CDR3 is CASSLDAGITGNTIYF. As DNA, the CDR3 is TGTGCCAGCAGCTTAGACGCAGGGATAACTGGAAACACCATATATTTT.

This clone appeared a single time. V and J are TRBV7-9 and TRBJ1-6; TRBD1 matches at 7 bases. Germline V gives CDR1 SEHNR, CDR2 FQNEAQ (reference sequence). CDR3 length: 18 residues. The V and J ends lost 3 bases and 0 bases, in that order; junction bases with no gene match: 8. CDR3 sequence: CASSFPGQESSYNSPLHF. The CDR3 coding sequence is TGTGCCAGCAGCTTTCCCGGACAGGAGAGCTCCTATAATTCACCCCTCCACTTT.

This rearrangement joins TRBV5-6 to TRBJ2-7, with a possible D match to TRBD1 (5 bases). The CDR3 loop spans 12 amino acids. The germline V gene encodes CDR1 SGHDT and CDR2 YYEEEE. Trimming shortened V by 4 bases and J by 3 bases, and 8 bases separated the two germline ends. In DNA form, the CDR3 reads TGTGCCAGCAGCGTTCAGGGCTACGAGCAGTACTTC. This translates into CASSVQGYEQYF. Looking up the rest from reference TRBV5-6 and TRBJ2-7 gives the full variable domain: DAGVTQSPTHLIKTRGQQVTLRCSPKSGHDTVSWYQQALGQGPQFIFQYYEEEERQRGNFPDRFSGHQFPNYSSELNVNALLLGDSALYLCASSVQGYEQYFGPGTRLTVT.

This chain joins TRBV16 and TRBJ1-1; D not certain. The CDR3 covers 14 residues. V was pared by 3 bases and J by 4 bases, with 12 bases between. Germline loops: CDR1 KGHSY, CDR2 FQNENV. The CDR3: CASSHRSGSTEAFF. DNA of the CDR3: TGTGCCAGCAGCCACAGGTCCGGGAGCACTGAAGCTTTCTTT.

This clone was found a few times. V gene TRBV28 combines with J gene TRBJ1-5, with TRBD1 as a possible D gene (5 bases). Trimming took off 3 bases at V and 1 base at J, with 13 bases between the two ends. CDR1 and CDR2 from the germline V gene are MDHEN and SYDVKM. CDR3 length: 16 residues. In DNA, the CDR3 is TGTGCCAGCAGTTTTGGGGGGTACGGAAGCAATCAGCCCCAGCATTTT. As protein: CASSFGGYGSNQPQHF. Complete variable domain (other parts from reference TRBV28 and TRBJ1-5): DVKVTQSSRYLVKRTGEKVFLECVQDMDHENMFWYRQDPGLGLRLIYFSYDVKMKEKGDIPEGYSVSREKKERFSLILESASTNQTSMYLCASSFGGYGSNQPQHFGDGTRLSIL.

This sequence joins TRBV30 and TRBJ1-2; 7 bases map to TRBD1. This CDR3 spans 13 amino acids. The V gene end was trimmed by 0 bases and the J gene end by 5 bases; junction bases not matched to a gene: 3. Germline CDR1 is GTSNPN and CDR2 is SVGIG (reference sequence). CDR3 in amino acids: CAWSVQGPYGYTF. The CDR3, as DNA: TGTGCCTGGAGTGTACAGGGGCCGTATGGCTACACCTTC.

J is TRBJ1-2 and V is TRBV19, with 7 nucleotides matching TRBD1. The CDR3 runs 15 residues. Germline V gene data show CDR1 as LNHDA and CDR2 as SQIVND (reference sequence). Trimming at V came to 1 base and at J to 5 bases, leaving 7 bases not matched to a gene. For the CDR3, the DNA is TGTGCCAGTAGTATAGTCCGGGACAGCAGATATGGCTACACCTTC. Translation: CASSIVRDSRYGYTF.

The chain links TRBV6-5 to TRBJ1-1; TRBD1 is a possible D gene (6 bases). CDR3 length: 14 amino acids. Germline values: CDR1 MNHEY, CDR2 SVGAGI. Trimming took off 5 bases at V and 1 base at J, with 11 bases between the two ends. The CDR3 DNA reads as TGTGCCAGCAGTCACAGGGCACAGAACACTGAAGCTTTCTTT. Its protein product is CASSHRAQNTEAFF.

The rearrangement joins TRBV28 to TRBJ2-7, with 7 bases matching TRBD1. The J segment lost 6 bases and the V segment lost 2 bases, leaving 13 bases of the junction unmatched. The CDR3 sequence is 16 residues long. The germline gives CDR1 MDHEN, CDR2 SYDVKM. CDR3 DNA sequence: TGTGCCAGCAGTTTAGACGAAACAGGGGCGCAGGGCGAGCAGTACTTC. This codes for CASSLDETGAQGEQYF.

V is TRBV7-2 and J is TRBJ1-1; no clear D gene. V was cut by 5 bases and J by 0 bases, with 10 bases left in between. Germline loops: CDR1 SGHTA, CDR2 FQGNSA. The CDR3 length is 14 residues. This CDR3 reads CASSAPALNTEAFF. DNA of the CDR3: TGTGCCAGCAGCGCCCCCGCGTTGAACACTGAAGCTTTCTTT.

The chain employs TRBV7-9 and TRBJ2-5, with 7 bases aligning to TRBD1. The CDR3 consists of 12 residues. After removal of 7 bases from V and 6 bases from J, the junction contained 5 bases not matched to a gene. CDR1 and CDR2 (germline): SEHNR, FQNEAQ (reference sequence). DNA of the CDR3: TGTGCCAGCAACCAGGGGGACCAGACCCAGTACTTC. This gives the protein CASNQGDQTQYF.